This T cell receptor (beta chain) was profiled in a study of response to subunit inactivated influenza vaccine. TCRdb processed the RT-PCR reads anew with MiXCR; each CDR3 protein has one entry. The sample holds roughly 570,000 distinct CDR3 sequences, about 15% seen once. Study findings and constraints: It was the authors' suggestion that each seasonal influenza vaccination recruits few new T cells.

About this clonotype: Its antigen is undetermined.

Losses at the gene ends were 6 bases for V and 6 bases for J; bases not matched to a gene: 18. CDR1 and CDR2 (germline): SNHLY, FYNNEI. The CDR3 runs 17 residues. The chain joins TRBV2 to TRBJ2-7; TRBD2 agrees at 9 bases. This clonotype was obtained from a man aged 50 or older who received an inactivated influenza vaccine. This sample comprised PBMCs from blood, obtained 11 to 12 days after vaccination. The CDR3 nucleotides read TGTGCCAGCAGCGGAATAGCGGGAGAACGGTTCGTCCTCGAGCAGTACTTC. Its protein is CASSGIAGERFVLEQYF.